This TCR beta chain originates from a study of glioma-infiltrating T cells. Whole-study findings and limits: Tissue and blood shared very few CDR3 sequences. Gliomas, especially low-grade, showed above-expected tissue-blood divergence; non-neoplastic patients showed below.

In germline, CDR1 is PRHDT, CDR2 FYEKMQ (reference sequence). V was trimmed by 5 bases and J by 1 base, leaving 8 bases between them. The CDR3 spans 13 residues. TCR alpha and beta CDR3 regions were amplified from RNA using iRepertoire nested multiplex PCR. One-step reverse transcription and amplification started from approximately 100-400 ng of tissue mRNA or PBMC total RNA. TCRdb itself ran the multiplex PCR reads through MiXCR, one entry per CDR3 protein. The sample has approximately 100,000 distinct CDR3 sequences; less than 30% are singletons. A word on this clonotype: What it binds is unknown.

This clonotype was obtained from a human donor with low-grade glioma or glioblastoma, undergoing nonglioma brain surgery, or in good health (not recorded which). The sample taken for sequencing was glioma tissue, nonneoplastic brain tissue, or PBMCs (not recorded which). The chain carries TRBV13 and TRBJ2-5; no clear D. The CDR3 DNA is TGTGCCAGCAGCGCAAGGATCCAAGAGACCCAGTACTTC. Its translation: CASSARIQETQYF.